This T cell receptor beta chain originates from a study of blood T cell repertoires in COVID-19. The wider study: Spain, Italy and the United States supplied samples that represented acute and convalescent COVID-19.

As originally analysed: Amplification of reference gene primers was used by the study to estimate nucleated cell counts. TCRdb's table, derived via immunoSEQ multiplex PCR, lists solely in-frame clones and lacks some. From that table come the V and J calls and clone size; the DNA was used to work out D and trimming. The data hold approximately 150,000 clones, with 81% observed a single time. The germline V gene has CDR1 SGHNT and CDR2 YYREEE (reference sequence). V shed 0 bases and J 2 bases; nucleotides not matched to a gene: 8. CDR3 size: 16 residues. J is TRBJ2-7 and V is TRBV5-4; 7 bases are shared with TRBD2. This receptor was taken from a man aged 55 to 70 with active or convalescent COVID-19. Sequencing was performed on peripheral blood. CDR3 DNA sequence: TGTGCCAGCAGCTTGGATAGAATTACTAGCGCCTACGAGCAGTACTTC. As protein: CASSLDRITSAYEQYF.